The 5 T cell receptor beta chains below all came from one sample that was sequenced in a study of cytomegalovirus exposure and HLA in healthy donors. 60 Vbeta and 13 Jbeta primers were used in PCR. Clones were read by immunoSEQ multiplex PCR, and TCRdb kept only the in-frame ones, dropping some. This sample has 180,000 or so clones, with roughly 77% found just once. Sample: PBMCs. The receptors derive from a woman aged 30 to 39 in good health and CMV-seropositive.

There are a few counts of this clone. CDR3 in amino acids: CASSPPGQATDTQYF. The CDR3 bases are TGTGCCAGCAGCCCCCCGGGACAGGCCACAGATACGCAGTATTTT. The rearrangement uses TRBV28 and TRBJ2-3; TRBD1 agrees at 8 bases. Germline CDR1 is MDHEN and CDR2 is SYDVKM. The CDR3 sequence is 15 residues long. V trimming: 6 bases; J trimming: 2 bases; junction bases outside the gene matches: 7. Supplemented by reference TRBV28 and TRBJ2-3, the full variable domain reads DVKVTQSSRYLVKRTGEKVFLECVQDMDHENMFWYRQDPGLGLRLIYFSYDVKMKEKGDIPEGYSVSREKKERFSLILESASTNQTSMYLCASSPPGQATDTQYFGPGTRLTVL.

Comment on this clone: The same CDR3 can be traced to other DNA sequences in this sample. The chain carries TRBV5-6 and TRBJ2-7; D might be TRBD1 (5 bases). Looked up from germline, CDR1 is SGHDT and CDR2 is YYEEEE. The CDR3 totals 13 residues. Deletions cut 0 bases from V and 7 bases from J, with 11 bases between. The CDR3 protein is CASSLDRSGEQYF. CDR3 in DNA: TGTGCCAGCAGCTTGGACAGGTCCGGGGAGCAGTACTTC.

This rearrangement joins TRBV7-2 to TRBJ2-4, with 8 bases that match TRBD1. The germline V gene has CDR1 SGHTA and CDR2 FQGNSA. The CDR3 extends over 14 amino acids. Unmatched junction bases numbered 4, after V lost 6 bases and J lost 3 bases. CDR3 in DNA: TGTGCCAGCAGTTCGGACAGGGTCAAAAACATTCAGTACTTC. Protein: CASSSDRVKNIQYF.

This clone was observed a few times. V and J are TRBV27 and TRBJ2-6; possibly TRBD2 for D (6 bases). Germline V CDR1 and CDR2: MNHEY, SMNVEV (reference sequence). The ends were cut back, 6 bases at V and 0 bases at J, with 18 bases in the middle. The CDR3 extends over 18 amino acids. The CDR3 nucleotides are TGTGCCAGCAGCCTGGGGGGACCCTTACGCTCTGGGGCCAACGTCCTGACTTTC. Translation gives CASSLGGPLRSGANVLTF.

As DNA, the CDR3 is TGTGCTAGTGCCCCACTACCAGGACAGGGGGAGGTTGCCTATGGCTACACCTTC. Translating gives CASAPLPGQGEVAYGYTF. The V gene is TRBV12-5, the J gene TRBJ1-2; 10 bases match TRBD1. Losses at the gene ends were 7 bases for V and 4 bases for J; bases not matched to a gene: 18. Germline values: CDR1 LGHNT, CDR2 FRNRAP. The CDR3 is 18 amino acids.